The 23 T cell receptor beta chains presented below share a single source sample, sequenced in a study of cytomegalovirus exposure and HLA in healthy donors. PCR amplification relied on 60 Vbeta primers (plus 13 Jbeta primers). Clones were read by immunoSEQ multiplex PCR, and TCRdb kept only the in-frame ones, dropping some. The sample lists 75,000 to 80,000 clones; nearly 80% were seen once. Sequenced sample: PBMCs. These receptors were collected from a woman between 35 and 50 years old in good health and CMV-seropositive.

This clone was recorded a few times. The chain employs TRBV10-3 and TRBJ2-5, with 11 bases matching TRBD2. This CDR3 region has 15 residues. The V gene's germline CDR1 is ENHRY and CDR2 SYGVKD. Unmatched junction bases numbered 3, after V lost 5 bases and J lost 1 base. The CDR3 nucleotides are TGTGCCATCAGTCTAGCGGGGGGCATCCAAGAGACCCAGTACTTC. It is translated as CAISLAGGIQETQYF.

This clone was picked up a small number of times. CDR3 sequence (DNA): TGTGCCAGCAGCGGGACCGCACAGGGTCACACTGAAGCTTTCTTT. Translated, it gives CASSGTAQGHTEAFF. This sequence joins TRBV7-6 and TRBJ1-1; perhaps TRBD1 as D (6 bases). V lost 5 bases and J 3 bases, leaving 16 bases between the germline ends. The CDR3 has 15 amino acids. Germline loops: CDR1 SGHVS, CDR2 FNYEAQ.

The chain uses TRBV30 and TRBJ1-1, with a tentative D call TRBD1 (5 bases). This CDR3 is 11 amino acids long. Trimming removed 3 bases at V and 10 bases at J, with 12 bases between. Germline V gene sequence: CDR1 GTSNPN, CDR2 SVGIG (reference sequence). The CDR3: CAWRGLPGAFF. In DNA form, the CDR3 reads TGTGCCTGGAGGGGACTGCCGGGAGCTTTCTTT.

The count of this clone is one. The V and J genes are TRBV9 and TRBJ1-4; D may be TRBD1 (5 bases). Germline CDR1 SGDLS, CDR2 YYNGEE. The length of the CDR3 is 14 residues. V was cut by 4 bases and J by 7 bases, with 14 bases left in between. The CDR3: CASSREGWREKLFF. CDR3 bases: TGTGCCAGCAGCCGGGAGGGGTGGCGTGAAAAACTGTTTTTT.

The V gene is TRBV28, the J gene TRBJ1-1; D not resolved. There are 11 residues in the CDR3. Trimming cost V 3 bases and J 6 bases, with 5 bases left between them. Per germline, CDR1 MDHEN and CDR2 SYDVKM. CDR3 protein: CASSFSAEAFF. CDR3 nucleotide sequence: TGTGCCAGCAGTTTTTCCGCTGAAGCTTTCTTT.

In its sample, this clone was seen a few times. The chain uses TRBV30 and TRBJ2-7; D may be TRBD1 (5 bases). The CDR3 extends over 15 amino acids. V was shortened by 2 bases and J by 6 bases, with 20 bases between the two germline ends. Germline CDR1 reads GTSNPN; CDR2 reads SVGIG (reference sequence). The CDR3 region is CAWSKGRVPTREQYF. The CDR3, as DNA: TGTGCCTGGAGTAAAGGCAGGGTTCCAACTCGCGAGCAGTACTTC.

The chain joins TRBV27 to TRBJ1-2; the match to TRBD1 covers 7 bases. With 8 bases clipped from V and 1 base from J, the junction kept 13 bases outside the gene matches. The CDR3 runs 16 residues. Looked up from germline, CDR1 is MNHEY and CDR2 is SMNVEV (reference sequence). CDR3 sequence: CASGSKAGGVNYGYTF. DNA of the CDR3: TGTGCCAGCGGAAGTAAGGCAGGGGGAGTTAACTATGGCTACACCTTC.

The chain joins TRBV7-9 to TRBJ2-1; D might be TRBD1 (5 bases). The CDR3 spans 12 residues. Germline V gene data show CDR1 as SEHNR and CDR2 as FQNEAQ (reference sequence). V lost 5 bases and J 11 bases, leaving 13 bases between the germline ends. The CDR3 region is CASSPMTEKQFF. The CDR3 region has the DNA TGTGCCAGCAGCCCCATGACAGAAAAGCAGTTCTTC.

The chain combines TRBV2 with TRBJ2-2, with 7 bases that match TRBD2. V was clipped by 7 bases and J by 1 base; unmatched bases: 6. CDR3 length equals 15 residues. The germline gives CDR1 SNHLY, CDR2 FYNNEI. CDR3 region: CASTSGTMNTGELFF. Here the CDR3 DNA reads TGTGCCAGCACCAGCGGGACTATGAACACCGGGGAGCTGTTTTTT.

The rearrangement uses TRBV7-2 and TRBJ2-7; 9 bases map to TRBD1. V was pared by 4 bases and J by 5 bases, with 3 bases of the junction left unmatched. This CDR3 has 13 residues. The V gene's germline CDR1 is SGHTA and CDR2 FQGNSA. The CDR3 reads CASSSGQGHEQYF. The CDR3 DNA reads TGTGCCAGCAGCTCCGGACAGGGGCACGAGCAGTACTTC.

This clone was seen a few times. The V call is TRBV19, the J call TRBJ1-2; D perhaps matches TRBD1 (6 bases). Germline V CDR1 and CDR2: LNHDA, SQIVND (reference sequence). This CDR3 has 14 residues. Between the trimmed V and J ends, which lost 5 bases and 4 bases, there was a span of 14 bases. The CDR3 coding sequence is TGTGCCAGTAGTTTGTCAGGGGAATTCTATGGCTACACCTTC. Translation gives CASSLSGEFYGYTF.

V usage is TRBV5-1 and J usage is TRBJ2-3; 7 positions agree with TRBD2. The J segment lost 2 bases and the V segment lost 3 bases, leaving 6 bases of the junction unmatched. The CDR3 sequence is 15 residues long. Germline CDR1 and CDR2: SGHRS and YFSETQ. The CDR3 loop is CASSSSGTTTDTQYF. In DNA, the CDR3 is TGCGCCAGCAGCTCATCTGGGACTACCACAGATACGCAGTATTTT.

The chain couples TRBV10-3 to TRBJ1-4; tentatively, D is TRBD1 (5 bases). Trimming shortened V by 4 bases and J by 4 bases, and 10 bases separated the two germline ends. CDR1 and CDR2 from the germline V gene are ENHRY and SYGVKD. The CDR3 is 14 residues long. The CDR3: CAISAVGVNEKLFF. The CDR3 DNA reads TGTGCCATCAGTGCTGTAGGGGTTAATGAAAAACTGTTTTTT.

The chain is built from TRBV5-1 and TRBJ1-6; the match to TRBD1 covers 7 bases. The CDR3 runs 15 residues. V shed 2 bases and J 5 bases; nucleotides not matched to a gene: 4. Germline assignment: CDR1 SGHRS and CDR2 YFSETQ. DNA for the CDR3: TGCGCCAGCAGCTTTTCAGGGGGTGATAATTCACCCCTCCACTTT. It specifies CASSFSGGDNSPLHF.

The genes are TRBV4-3 and TRBJ1-1; D call uncertain. The V gene lost 1 base and the J gene lost 8 bases, with 14 bases spanning the gap. The CDR3 length is 14 residues. CDR1 and CDR2 from the germline V gene are LGHNA and YSLEER. CDR3 coding DNA: TGCGCCAGCAGCCAAGGAAGAGGGCCGGTGGAAGCTTTCTTT. It yields the protein CASSQGRGPVEAFF.

The table lists this clone with a few counts. The V call is TRBV6-5, the J call TRBJ2-3; D call uncertain. Germline V gene sequence: CDR1 MNHEY, CDR2 SVGAGI. This CDR3 is built from 15 residues. V lost 0 bases and J 2 bases, leaving 9 bases between the germline ends. The CDR3 DNA reads TGTGCCAGCAGTTACTCAGACTTTTACACAGATACGCAGTATTTT. Translation gives CASSYSDFYTDTQYF.

The chain carries TRBV4-3 and TRBJ1-3, with D hard to call. CDR1 LGHNA and CDR2 YSLEER come from the germline V gene. Trimming took 0 bases from V and 4 from J, leaving 16 bases between them. This CDR3 contains 17 residues. CDR3 in amino acids: CASSQDIASLRGNTIYF. CDR3 nucleotides: TGCGCCAGCAGCCAAGATATAGCCTCCCTTCGGGGAAACACCATATATTTT.

The J gene is TRBJ2-3, the V gene TRBV7-3, with TRBD2 matching over 11 bases. The germline gives CDR1 SGHTA, CDR2 FQGTGA. J was trimmed by 2 bases and V by 0 bases; bases with no gene match: 1. The CDR3 is 16 amino acids. DNA for the CDR3: TGTGCCAGCAGCTTAACACTAGCGGGGGCCACAGATACGCAGTATTTT. Translation: CASSLTLAGATDTQYF. Full variable domain (outside the CDR3, taken from reference TRBV7-3 and TRBJ2-3): GAGVSQTPSNKVTEKGKYVELRCDPISGHTALYWYRQSLGQGPEFLIYFQGTGAADDSGLPNDRFFAVRPEGSVSTLKIQRTERGDSAVYLCASSLTLAGATDTQYFGPGTRLTVL.

This clone was picked up one time. The chain links TRBV2 to TRBJ2-1, with 7 bases lining up with TRBD2. J was trimmed by 4 bases and V by 8 bases; bases with no gene match: 2. The germline CDR1 and CDR2 sequences are SNHLY and FYNNEI. CDR3 size: 12 residues. This chain's CDR3 is CASGRDYNEQFF. The CDR3 region has the DNA TGTGCCAGCGGGAGGGATTACAATGAGCAGTTCTTC.

CDR3 loop: CASSLGRTGPTNEKLFF. The CDR3 nucleotides read TGTGCCAGCAGCTTAGGAAGGACAGGACCAACTAATGAAAAACTGTTTTTT. The V gene is TRBV7-8, the J gene TRBJ1-4; 7 bases line up with TRBD1. The length of the CDR3 is 17 residues. Germline V gene lookup returns CDR1 SGHVS and CDR2 FQNEAQ. The V gene end was trimmed by 1 base and the J gene end by 0 bases; junction bases not matched to a gene: 5.

This rearrangement joins TRBV27 to TRBJ1-1; D is perhaps TRBD1 (5 bases). CDR1 is MNHEY, CDR2 SMNVEV, per germline (reference sequence). Trimming pared 0 bases from V and 11 bases from J, leaving 13 bases between. The length of the CDR3 is 13 residues. The CDR3 nucleotides are TGTGCCAGCAGTTTATCGAGGCAGGGTTATGCTTTCTTT. Protein product: CASSLSRQGYAFF.

In this sample, this clone is medium-sized. The chain couples TRBV19 to TRBJ1-1; D ambiguous. V lost 5 bases and J 0 bases, leaving 16 bases between the germline ends. CDR1 is LNHDA and CDR2 is SQIVND in the germline V gene (reference sequence). The CDR3 is made up of 16 amino acids. CDR3 residues: CASSSEDGKMNTEAFF. The CDR3 nucleotides are TGTGCCAGTAGTTCGGAAGACGGGAAGATGAACACTGAAGCTTTCTTT.

The genes are TRBV19 and TRBJ1-5; 7 nucleotides agree with TRBD1. V trimming: 2 bases; J trimming: 5 bases; junction bases outside the gene matches: 6. The CDR3 is made up of 15 amino acids. Germline CDR1 LNHDA, CDR2 SQIVND (reference sequence). CDR3 sequence (DNA): TGTGCCAGTAGTATATCGGGACAGCCGTATCAGCCCCAGCATTTT. Protein product: CASSISGQPYQPQHF. The complete variable domain, with remaining parts taken from reference TRBV19 and TRBJ1-5, reads DGGITQSPKYLFRKEGQNVTLSCEQNLNHDAMYWYRQDPGQGLRLIYYSQIVNDFQKGDIAEGYSVSREKKESFPLTVTSAQKNPTAFYLCASSISGQPYQPQHFGDGTRLSIL.